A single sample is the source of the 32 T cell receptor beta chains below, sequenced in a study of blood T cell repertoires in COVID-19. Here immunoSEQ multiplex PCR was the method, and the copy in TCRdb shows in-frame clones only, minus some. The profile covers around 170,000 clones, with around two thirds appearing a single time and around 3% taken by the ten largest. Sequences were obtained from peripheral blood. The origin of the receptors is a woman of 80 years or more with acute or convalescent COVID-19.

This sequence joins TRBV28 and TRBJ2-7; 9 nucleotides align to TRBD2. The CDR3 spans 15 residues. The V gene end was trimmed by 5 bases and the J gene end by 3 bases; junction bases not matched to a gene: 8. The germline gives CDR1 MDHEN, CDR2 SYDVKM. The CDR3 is CASSTPSGKHYEQYF. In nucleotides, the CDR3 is TGTGCCAGCAGTACTCCTAGCGGGAAACACTACGAGCAGTACTTC.

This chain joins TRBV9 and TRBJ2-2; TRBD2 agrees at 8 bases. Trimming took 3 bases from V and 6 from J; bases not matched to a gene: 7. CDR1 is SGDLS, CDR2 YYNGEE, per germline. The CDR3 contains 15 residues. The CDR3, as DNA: TGTGCCAGCAGCGCCACTCTAGCGGGCGCCGGGGAGCTGTTTTTT. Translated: CASSATLAGAGELFF.

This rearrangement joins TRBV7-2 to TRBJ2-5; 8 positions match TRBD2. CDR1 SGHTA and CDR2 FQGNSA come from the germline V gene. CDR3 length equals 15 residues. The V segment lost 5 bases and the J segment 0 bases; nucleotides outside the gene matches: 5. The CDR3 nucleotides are TGTGCCAGCAGCACCATAGCGGGGAACCAAGAGACCCAGTACTTC. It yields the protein CASSTIAGNQETQYF.

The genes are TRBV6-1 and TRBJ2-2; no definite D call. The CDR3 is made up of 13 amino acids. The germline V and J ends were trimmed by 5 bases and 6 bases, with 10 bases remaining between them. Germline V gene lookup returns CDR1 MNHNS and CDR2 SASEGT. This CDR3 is CASSSGVPGELFF. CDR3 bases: TGTGCCAGCAGTTCTGGAGTGCCCGGGGAGCTGTTTTTT.

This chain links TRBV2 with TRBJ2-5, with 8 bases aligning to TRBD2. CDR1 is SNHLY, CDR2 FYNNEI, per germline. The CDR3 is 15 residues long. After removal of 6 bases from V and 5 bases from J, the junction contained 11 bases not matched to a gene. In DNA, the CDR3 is TGTGCCAGCAGCCCCGGGACTAGGGACGCGGAGACCCAGTACTTC. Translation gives CASSPGTRDAETQYF.

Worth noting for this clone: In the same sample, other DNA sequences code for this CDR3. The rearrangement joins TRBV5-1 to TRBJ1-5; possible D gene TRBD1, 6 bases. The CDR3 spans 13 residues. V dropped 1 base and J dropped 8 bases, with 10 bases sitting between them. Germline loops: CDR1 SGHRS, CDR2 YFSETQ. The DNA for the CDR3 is TGCGCCAGCAGCTTGACAGGGTTGGAGCCCCAGCATTTT. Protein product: CASSLTGLEPQHF.

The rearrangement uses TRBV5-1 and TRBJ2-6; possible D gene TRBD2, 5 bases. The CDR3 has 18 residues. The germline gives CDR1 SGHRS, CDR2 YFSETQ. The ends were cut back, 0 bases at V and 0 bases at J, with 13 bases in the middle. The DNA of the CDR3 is TGCGCCAGCAGCTTGGTAATTACGGGAAGCTCTGGGGCCAACGTCCTGACTTTC. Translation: CASSLVITGSSGANVLTF.

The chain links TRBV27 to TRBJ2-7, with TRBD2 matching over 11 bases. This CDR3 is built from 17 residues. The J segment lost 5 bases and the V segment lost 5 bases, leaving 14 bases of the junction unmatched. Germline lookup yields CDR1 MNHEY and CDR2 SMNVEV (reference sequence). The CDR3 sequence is CASSPGGGTSGTNEQYF. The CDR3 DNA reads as TGTGCCAGCAGTCCCGGGGGGGGGACTAGCGGAACCAACGAGCAGTACTTC.

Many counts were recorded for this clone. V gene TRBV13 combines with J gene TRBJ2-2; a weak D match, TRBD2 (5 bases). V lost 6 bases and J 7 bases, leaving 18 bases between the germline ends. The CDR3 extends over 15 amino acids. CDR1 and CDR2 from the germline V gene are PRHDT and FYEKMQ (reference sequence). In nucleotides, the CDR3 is TGTGCCAGCAGGTTACTAGGTGGTAAAGTCGGGGAGCTGTTTTTT. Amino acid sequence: CASRLLGGKVGELFF.

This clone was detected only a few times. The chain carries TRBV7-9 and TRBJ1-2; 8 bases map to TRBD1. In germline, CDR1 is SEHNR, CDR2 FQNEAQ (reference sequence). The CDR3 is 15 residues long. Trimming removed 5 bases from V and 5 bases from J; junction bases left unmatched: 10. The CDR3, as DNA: TGTGCCAGCAGCGCCGGACAGGGACTTGGATATGGCTACACCTTC. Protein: CASSAGQGLGYGYTF.

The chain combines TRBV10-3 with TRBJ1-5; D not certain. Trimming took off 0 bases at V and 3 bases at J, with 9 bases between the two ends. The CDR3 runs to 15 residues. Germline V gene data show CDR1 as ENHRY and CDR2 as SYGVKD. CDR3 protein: CAISESGGDNQPQHF. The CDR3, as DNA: TGTGCCATCAGTGAGTCGGGCGGGGACAATCAGCCCCAGCATTTT.

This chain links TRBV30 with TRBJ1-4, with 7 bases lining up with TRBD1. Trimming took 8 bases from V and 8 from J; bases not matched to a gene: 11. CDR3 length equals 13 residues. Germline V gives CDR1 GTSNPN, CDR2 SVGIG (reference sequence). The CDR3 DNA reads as TGTGCCGGAAGACAGGGTGAGGGCGAAAAACTGTTTTTT. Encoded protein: CAGRQGEGEKLFF.

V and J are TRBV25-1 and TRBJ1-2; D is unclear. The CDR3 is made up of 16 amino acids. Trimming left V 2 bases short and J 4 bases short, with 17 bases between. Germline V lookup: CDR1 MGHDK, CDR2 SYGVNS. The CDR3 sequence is CASSEPEGGTSYGYTF. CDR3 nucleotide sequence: TGTGCCAGCAGTGAACCCGAGGGAGGAACCTCCTATGGCTACACCTTC.

The CDR3 is CASSLGQGNTEAFF. Written as DNA, the CDR3 is TGTGCCAGCAGCTTGGGACAGGGTAACACTGAAGCTTTCTTT. This chain connects TRBV9 to TRBJ1-1; 9 bases align to TRBD1. The CDR3 is 14 amino acids. V was clipped by 4 bases and J by 2 bases; unmatched bases: 3. Germline assignment: CDR1 SGDLS and CDR2 YYNGEE.

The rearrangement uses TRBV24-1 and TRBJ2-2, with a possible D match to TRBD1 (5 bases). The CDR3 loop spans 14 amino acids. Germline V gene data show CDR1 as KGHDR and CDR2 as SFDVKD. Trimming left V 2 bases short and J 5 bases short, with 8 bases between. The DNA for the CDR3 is TGTGCCACCAGTGATTCACAGGCTACCGGGGAGCTGTTTTTT. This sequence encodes CATSDSQATGELFF.

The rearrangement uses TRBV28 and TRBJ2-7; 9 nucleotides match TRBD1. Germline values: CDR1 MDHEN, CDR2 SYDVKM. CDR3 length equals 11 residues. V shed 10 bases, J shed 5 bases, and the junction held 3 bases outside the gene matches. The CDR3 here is CATGTGHEQYF. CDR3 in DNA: TGTGCCACCGGGACAGGGCACGAGCAGTACTTC.

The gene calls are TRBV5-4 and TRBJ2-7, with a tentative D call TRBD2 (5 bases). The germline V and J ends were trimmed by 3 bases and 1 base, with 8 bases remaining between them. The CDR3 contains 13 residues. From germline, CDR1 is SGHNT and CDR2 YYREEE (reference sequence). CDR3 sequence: CASSSGLSYEQYF. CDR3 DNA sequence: TGTGCCAGCAGCTCTGGACTTTCCTACGAGCAGTACTTC. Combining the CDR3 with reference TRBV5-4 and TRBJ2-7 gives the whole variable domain ETGVTQSPTHLIKTRGQQVTLRCSSQSGHNTVSWYQQALGQGPQFIFQYYREEENGRGNFPPRFSGLQFPNYSSELNVNALELDDSALYLCASSSGLSYEQYFGPGTRLTVT.

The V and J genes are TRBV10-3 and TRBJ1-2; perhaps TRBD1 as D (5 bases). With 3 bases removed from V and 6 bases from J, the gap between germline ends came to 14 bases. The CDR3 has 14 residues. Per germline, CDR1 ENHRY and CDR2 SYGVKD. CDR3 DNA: TGTGCCATCAGTGAATTCGGCAGGGAAGATGGCTACACCTTC. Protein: CAISEFGREDGYTF.

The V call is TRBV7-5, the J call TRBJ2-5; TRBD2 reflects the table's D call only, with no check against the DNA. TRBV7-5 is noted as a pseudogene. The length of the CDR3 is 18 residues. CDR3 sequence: CVRSLFGESDDASETQYF. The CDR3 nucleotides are TGTGTCAGAAGCTTATTTGGAGAGTCCGACGACGCTTCGGAGACCCAGTACTTC.

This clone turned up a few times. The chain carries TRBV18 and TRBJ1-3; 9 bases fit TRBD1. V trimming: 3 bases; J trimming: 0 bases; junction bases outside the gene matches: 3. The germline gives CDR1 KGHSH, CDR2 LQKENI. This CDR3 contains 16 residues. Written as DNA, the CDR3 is TGTGCCAGCTCACCGGGACAGGGATTCTCTGGAAACACCATATATTTT. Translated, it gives CASSPGQGFSGNTIYF.

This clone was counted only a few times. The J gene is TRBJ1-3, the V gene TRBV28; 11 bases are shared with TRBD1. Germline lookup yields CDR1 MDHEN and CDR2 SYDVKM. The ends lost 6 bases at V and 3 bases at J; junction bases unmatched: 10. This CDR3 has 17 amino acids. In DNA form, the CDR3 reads TGTGCCAGCAGCTCACCCTCCGGGACAGGGGGTGGAAACACCATATATTTT. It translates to CASSSPSGTGGGNTIYF.

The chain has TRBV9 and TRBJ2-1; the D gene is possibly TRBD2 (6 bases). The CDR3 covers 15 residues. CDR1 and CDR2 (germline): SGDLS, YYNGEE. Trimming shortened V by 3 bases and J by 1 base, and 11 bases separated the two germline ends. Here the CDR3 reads CASSATGESYNEQFF. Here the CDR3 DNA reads TGTGCCAGCAGCGCTACGGGGGAGTCCTACAATGAGCAGTTCTTC.

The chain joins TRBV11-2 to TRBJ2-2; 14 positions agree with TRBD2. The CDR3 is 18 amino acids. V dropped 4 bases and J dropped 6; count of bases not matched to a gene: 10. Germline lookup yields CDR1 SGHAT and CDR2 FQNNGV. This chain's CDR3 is CASSSRTSGRNRPGELFF. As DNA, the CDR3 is TGTGCCAGCAGCTCCCGGACTAGCGGGAGGAACAGACCCGGGGAGCTGTTTTTT.

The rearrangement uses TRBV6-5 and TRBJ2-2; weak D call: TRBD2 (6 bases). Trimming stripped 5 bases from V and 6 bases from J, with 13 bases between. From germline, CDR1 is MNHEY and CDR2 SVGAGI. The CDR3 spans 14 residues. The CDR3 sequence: CASSKEGMAGELFF. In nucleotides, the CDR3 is TGTGCCAGCAGTAAGGAGGGTATGGCCGGGGAGCTGTTTTTT.

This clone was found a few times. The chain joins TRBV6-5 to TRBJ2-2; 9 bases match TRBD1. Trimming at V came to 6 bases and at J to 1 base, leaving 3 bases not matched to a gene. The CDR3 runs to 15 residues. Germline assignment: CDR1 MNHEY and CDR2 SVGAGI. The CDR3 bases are TGTGCCAGCAGGTTGGGACAGGGGAACACCGGGGAGCTGTTTTTT. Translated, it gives CASRLGQGNTGELFF.

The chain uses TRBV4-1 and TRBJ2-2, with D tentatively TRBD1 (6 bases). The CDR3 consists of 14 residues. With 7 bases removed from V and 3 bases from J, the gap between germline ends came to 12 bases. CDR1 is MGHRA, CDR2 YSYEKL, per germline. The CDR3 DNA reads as TGCGCCAGCAAACAGGGTTGGGACACCGGGGAGCTGTTTTTT. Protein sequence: CASKQGWDTGELFF.

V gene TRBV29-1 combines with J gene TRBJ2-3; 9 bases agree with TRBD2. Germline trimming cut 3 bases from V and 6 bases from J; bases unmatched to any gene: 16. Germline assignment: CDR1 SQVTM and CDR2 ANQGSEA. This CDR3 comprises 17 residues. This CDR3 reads CSVEGPLAGVVADTQYF. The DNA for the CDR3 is TGCAGCGTTGAGGGACCTTTAGCGGGAGTGGTCGCGGATACGCAGTATTTT.

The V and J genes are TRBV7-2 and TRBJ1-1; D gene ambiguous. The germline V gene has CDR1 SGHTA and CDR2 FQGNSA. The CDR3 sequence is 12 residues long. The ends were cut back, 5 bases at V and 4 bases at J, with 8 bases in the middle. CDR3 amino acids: CASSNYGTEAFF. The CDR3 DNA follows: TGTGCCAGCAGCAACTACGGCACTGAAGCTTTCTTT.

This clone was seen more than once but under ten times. CDR3 DNA sequence: TGTGCCAGTAGTATAGCCCCGGGACGGATCAGCGGGCCCTCCTACGAGCAGTACTTC. Encoded protein: CASSIAPGRISGPSYEQYF. V gene TRBV19 combines with J gene TRBJ2-7, with D possibly matching TRBD2 (6 bases). The germline gives CDR1 LNHDA, CDR2 SQIVND (reference sequence). Between the trimmed V and J ends, which lost 1 base and 0 bases, there was a span of 22 bases. The CDR3 extends over 19 amino acids.

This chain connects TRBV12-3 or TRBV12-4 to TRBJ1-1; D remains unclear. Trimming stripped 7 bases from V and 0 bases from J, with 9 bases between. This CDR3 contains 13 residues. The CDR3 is CASTQEVNTEAFF. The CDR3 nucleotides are TGTGCCAGCACCCAAGAGGTGAACACTGAAGCTTTCTTT.

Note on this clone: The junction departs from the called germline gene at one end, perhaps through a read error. Written as DNA, the CDR3 is TGCGCCAACAGCTCCCCAGGGGTAGCGGGAGCCTACGAGCAGTACTTC. It encodes CANSSPGVAGAYEQYF. This chain connects TRBV5-1 to TRBJ2-7; 9 bases are shared with TRBD2. The CDR3 covers 16 residues. Germline CDR1 SGHRS, CDR2 YFSETQ.

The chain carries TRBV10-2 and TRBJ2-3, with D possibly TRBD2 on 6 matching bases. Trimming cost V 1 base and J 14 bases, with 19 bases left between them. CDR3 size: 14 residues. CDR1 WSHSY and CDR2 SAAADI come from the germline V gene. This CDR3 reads CASSELDGRTFRYF. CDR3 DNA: TGCGCCAGCAGTGAGTTGGACGGGAGAACCTTCCGGTATTTT.